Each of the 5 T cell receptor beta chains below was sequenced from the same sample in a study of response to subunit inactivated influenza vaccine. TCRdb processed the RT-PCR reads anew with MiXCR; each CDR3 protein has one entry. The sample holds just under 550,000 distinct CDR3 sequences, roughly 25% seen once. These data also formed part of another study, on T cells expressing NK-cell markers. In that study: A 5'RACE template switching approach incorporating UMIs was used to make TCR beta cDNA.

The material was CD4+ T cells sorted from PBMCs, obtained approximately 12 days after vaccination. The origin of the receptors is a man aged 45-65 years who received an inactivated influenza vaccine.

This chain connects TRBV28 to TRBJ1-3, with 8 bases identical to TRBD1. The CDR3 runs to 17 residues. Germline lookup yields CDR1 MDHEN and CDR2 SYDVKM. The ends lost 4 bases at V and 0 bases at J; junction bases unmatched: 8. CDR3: CASSSGTGLSSGNTIYF. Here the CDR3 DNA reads TGTGCCAGCAGTTCCGGGACAGGCCTCAGCTCTGGAAACACCATATATTTT.

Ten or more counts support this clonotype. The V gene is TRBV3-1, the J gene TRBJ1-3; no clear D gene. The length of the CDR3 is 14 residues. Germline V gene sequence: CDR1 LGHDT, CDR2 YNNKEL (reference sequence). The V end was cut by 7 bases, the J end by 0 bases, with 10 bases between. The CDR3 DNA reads TGTGCCAGCAAGCAGACCAGCTCTGGAAACACCATATATTTT. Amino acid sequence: CASKQTSSGNTIYF.

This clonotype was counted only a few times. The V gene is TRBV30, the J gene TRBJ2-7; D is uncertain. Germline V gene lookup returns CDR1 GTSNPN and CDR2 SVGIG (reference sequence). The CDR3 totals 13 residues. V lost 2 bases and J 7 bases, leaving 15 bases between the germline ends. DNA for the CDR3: TGTGCCTGGAGTTTGGGTCAGTATTGGGAGCAGTACTTC. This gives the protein CAWSLGQYWEQYF.

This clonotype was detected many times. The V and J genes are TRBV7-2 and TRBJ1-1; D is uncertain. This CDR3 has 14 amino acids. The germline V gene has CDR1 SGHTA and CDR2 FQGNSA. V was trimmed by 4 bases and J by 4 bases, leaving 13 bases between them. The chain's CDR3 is CASSSHRRSTEAFF. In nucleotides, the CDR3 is TGTGCCAGCAGCTCCCATCGCAGGAGCACTGAAGCTTTCTTT. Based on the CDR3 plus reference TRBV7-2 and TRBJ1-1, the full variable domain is GAGVSQSPSNKVTEKGKDVELRCDPISGHTALYWYRQSLGQGLEFLIYFQGNSAPDKSGLPSDRFSAERTGGSVSTLTIQRTQQEDSAVYLCASSSHRRSTEAFFGQGTRLTVV.

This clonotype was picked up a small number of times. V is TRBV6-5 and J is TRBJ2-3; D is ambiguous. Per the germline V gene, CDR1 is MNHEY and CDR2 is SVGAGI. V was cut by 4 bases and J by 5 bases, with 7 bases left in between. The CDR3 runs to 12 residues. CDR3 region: CASSSTRDTQYF. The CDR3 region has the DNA TGTGCCAGCAGTTCCACCAGAGATACGCAGTATTTT.